This TCR beta chain was sequenced during a study of CD4 T cell repertoires in COVID-19. No culture step preceded sequencing of the ex vivo isolated memory T cells. The CDR3 runs 14 residues. Trimming removed 0 bases from V and 6 bases from J, with 12 bases in between. Per germline, CDR1 SGHRS and CDR2 YFSETQ. Sequencing used immunoSEQ multiplex PCR; TCRdb keeps in-frame clones, though not all of them. The sample lists under 30,000 clones; over 90% were seen once. V is TRBV5-1 and J is TRBJ1-2; D gene ambiguous. This specimen consisted of circulating follicular helper CD4+ T cells (cTfh) from blood, obtained before the COVID-19 pandemic. The clonotype was recovered from a human donor who had COVID-19. The CDR3, as DNA: TGCGCCAGCAGCTTGGAACGAGGGTCCGATGGCTACACCTTC. This encodes CASSLERGSDGYTF.